The TCR beta chain under discussion was sequenced for a study of blood T cell repertoires in COVID-19. Whole-study context: In each case, the material was cDNA or gDNA derived from T cells, B-cell-depleted T cells, or PBMCs.

Here immunoSEQ multiplex PCR was the method, and the copy in TCRdb shows in-frame clones only, minus some. Here the sample spans more than 120,000 clones, under 90% being singletons. The sample taken for sequencing was PBMCs or T cells enriched from blood (not recorded which). The clonotype was recovered from a man aged 50-60 years in a cohort exposed to, infected with or recovered from COVID-19 (not recorded which).

The CDR3 protein is CASSLGFEDGYTF. DNA of the CDR3: TGCGCCAGCAGCTTGGGTTTCGAGGATGGCTACACCTTC. The chain uses TRBV5-1 and TRBJ1-2, with no clear D. There are 13 residues in the CDR3. V was pared by 0 bases and J by 6 bases, with 9 bases between. Germline V lookup: CDR1 SGHRS, CDR2 YFSETQ.